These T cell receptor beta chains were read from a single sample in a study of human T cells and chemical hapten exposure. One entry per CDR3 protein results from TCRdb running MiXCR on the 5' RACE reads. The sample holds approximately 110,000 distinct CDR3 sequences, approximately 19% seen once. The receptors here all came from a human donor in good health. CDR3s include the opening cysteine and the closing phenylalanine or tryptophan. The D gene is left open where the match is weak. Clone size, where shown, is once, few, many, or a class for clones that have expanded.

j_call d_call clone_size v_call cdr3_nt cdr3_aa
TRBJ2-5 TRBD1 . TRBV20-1 TGCAGTGCTAGCTCAGGGGGAGCGACTCAAGAGACCCAGTACTTC CSASSGGATQETQYF
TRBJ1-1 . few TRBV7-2 TGTGCCAGCAGCCGGGCTTCCCTCACGGCTTTCTTT CASSRASLTAFF
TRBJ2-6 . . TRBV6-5 TGTGCCAGCAGTTACGCTGGGGCCAACGTCCTGACTTTC CASSYAGANVLTF
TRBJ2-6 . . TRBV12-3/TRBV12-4 TGTGCCAGCAGCCCTAGTGGCAAACGGCCCTCTGGGGCCAACGTCCTGACTTTC CASSPSGKRPSGANVLTF
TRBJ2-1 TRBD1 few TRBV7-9 TGTGCCAGCAGCTGGACCCCGGGACAGGGGGTCGATGAGCAGTTCTTC CASSWTPGQGVDEQFF
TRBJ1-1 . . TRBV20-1 TGCAGTGTTGCGCAGATGGGGGGACTGAACACTGAAGCTTTCTTT CSVAQMGGLNTEAFF
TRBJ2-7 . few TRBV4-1 TGCGCCAGCAGCCCCACTTCCTTAAGCTCCTACGAGCAGTACTTC CASSPTSLSSYEQYF
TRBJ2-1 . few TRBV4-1 TGCGCCAGCAGCCAAGACCCCCCAGGAGGGGCCTCCTACAATGAGCAGTTCTTC CASSQDPPGGASYNEQFF
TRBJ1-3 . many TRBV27 TGTGCCAGCAGGGACATGTCCTCTGGAAACACCATATATTTT CASRDMSSGNTIYF
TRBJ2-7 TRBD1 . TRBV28 TGTGCCAGCAGTTCGTCGGGACAGTCCGAGCAGTACTTC CASSSSGQSEQYF
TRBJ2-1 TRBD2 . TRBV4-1 TGCGCCAGCAGCCGCATCCTAGCGGGAACTCGCTCCTACAATGAGCAGTTCTTC CASSRILAGTRSYNEQFF
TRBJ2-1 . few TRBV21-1 TGTGCCAGCAGCCCCGTGCGACTACCCAATGAGCAGTTCTTC CASSPVRLPNEQFF
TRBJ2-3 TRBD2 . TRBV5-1 TGCGCCAGCAGCCTCCTAGCGGCTAGCACAGATACGCAGTATTTT CASSLLAASTDTQYF
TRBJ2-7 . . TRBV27 TGTGCCAGCCAAGGACTAACTCCCTACGAGCAGTACTTC CASQGLTPYEQYF
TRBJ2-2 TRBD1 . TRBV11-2 TGTGCCAGCGTACTACAGGGGATCAGGCCCGGGGAGCTGTTTTTT CASVLQGIRPGELFF
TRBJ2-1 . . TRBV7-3 TGTGCCAGCAGCCGGGACCAATCCCCCTGGGATGAGCAGTTCTTC CASSRDQSPWDEQFF
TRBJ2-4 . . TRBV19 TGTGCCAGTAGTATAGGCGGACTAGCCAAAAACATTCAGTACTTC CASSIGGLAKNIQYF
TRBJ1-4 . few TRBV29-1 TGCAGCGTTGCGCGCGCTTCTAATGAAAAACTGTTTTTT CSVARASNEKLFF
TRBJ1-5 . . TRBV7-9 TGTGCCAGCAGCTTATCAACATCGCCTAATCAGCCCCAGCATTTT CASSLSTSPNQPQHF
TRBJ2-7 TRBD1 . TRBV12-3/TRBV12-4 TGTGCCAGCAGTCCTCCCGGGACAGGAAACTACGAGCAGTACTTC CASSPPGTGNYEQYF
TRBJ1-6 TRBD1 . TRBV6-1 TGTGCCAGCACCCAGGGGGGGAGTAATTCACCCCTCCACTTT CASTQGGSNSPLHF
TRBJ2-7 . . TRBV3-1 TGTGCCAGCAGACCGAGGAACGGGTCAGTCTACGAGCAGTACTTC CASRPRNGSVYEQYF
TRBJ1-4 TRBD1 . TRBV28 TGTGCCAGCAGCTGGGAACAGGGGTCCAACGAAAAACTGTTTTTT CASSWEQGSNEKLFF
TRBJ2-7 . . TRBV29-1 TGCAGCGTCGTCCGGGCGGGTGCACGCCGTGCCGAGCAGTACTTC CSVVRAGARRAEQYF